The sample holds one count of the clone carrying this T cell receptor beta chain. Authors' data handling: Using reference gene primer amplification, nucleated cell counts were estimated. TCRdb keeps only in-frame clones here, not all; method: immunoSEQ multiplex PCR. V, J and clone size are taken as reported in that table, and D and trimming were inferred from the DNA itself. This table holds 85,000 to 100,000 clones, under 85% found once. The CDR3 consists of 12 residues. From germline, CDR1 is KGHDR and CDR2 SFDVKD. The V and J ends lost 4 bases and 14 bases, in that order; junction bases with no gene match: 6. This sample is drawn from a study of blood T cell repertoires in COVID-19. Study-level information: Both acute and convalescent COVID-19 samples were obtained from the United States, Italy and Spain. Sources were T cells, B-cell-depleted T cells, or PBMCs; the material itself was cDNA or gDNA.

The chain joins TRBV24-1 to TRBJ2-1; 8 bases line up with TRBD1. This clonotype was obtained from a human donor in a cohort sampled during active COVID-19. The sample taken for sequencing was peripheral blood. The DNA for the CDR3 is TGTGCCACCAGTGAGGTCAGGGGGCGTAAGTTCTTC. It yields the protein CATSEVRGRKFF.